Each of the 9 T cell receptor beta chains below was sequenced from the same sample in a study of T cell responses to AZD1222 COVID-19 vaccine (dated by TCRdb to 2020 to 2023). The library relied on the immunoSEQ multiplex PCR assay. TCRdb took over this immuneACCESS table, retaining in-frame rearrangements with V and J assigned. Such tables are incomplete; in checked studies, under half of the missing clones stem from an unresolved V gene, and the remainder is unexplained. The sample profile shows 100,000 to 150,000 clones; over 75% of them were found once. About 10% of the sample is taken by the ten largest. Sample time point, as interpreted from the label and publication: baseline before first vaccination. The sample in question was peripheral blood, obtained on day 0 of AZD1222 vaccination. Receptors were obtained from an adult in good health.

The chain joins TRBV30 to TRBJ2-1; 7 nucleotides agree with TRBD2. The junction had 13 bases not matched to a gene; V was cut back by 3 bases and J by 5 bases. CDR1 is GTSNPN and CDR2 is SVGIG in the germline V gene (reference sequence). The CDR3 consists of 16 residues. Here the CDR3 DNA reads TGTGCCTGGAGATCACCTCTAGCGGCAGAACACAATGAGCAGTTCTTC. This codes for CAWRSPLAAEHNEQFF.

This clone was seen a single time. The J gene is TRBJ1-2, the V gene TRBV30, with D unclear. This CDR3 spans 12 amino acids. V lost 0 bases and J 5 bases, leaving 7 bases between the germline ends. The germline CDR1 and CDR2 sequences are GTSNPN and SVGIG (reference sequence). This CDR3 reads CAWSVGEYGYTF. The CDR3 DNA reads TGTGCCTGGAGTGTCGGGGAGTATGGCTACACCTTC.

J is TRBJ2-2 and V is TRBV6-6; 11 bases are a match to TRBD2. The germline V gene has CDR1 MNHNY and CDR2 SVGAGI (reference sequence). Unmatched junction bases numbered 14, after V lost 5 bases and J lost 3 bases. The CDR3 runs 19 residues. DNA for the CDR3: TGTGCCAGCAGTCCGGCCGGGGGCCTAGCGGGAGGAGACACCGGGGAGCTGTTTTTT. Its protein product is CASSPAGGLAGGDTGELFF.

This chain joins TRBV5-1 and TRBJ2-7; 8 positions agree with TRBD2. The CDR3 sequence is 17 residues long. Germline V CDR1 and CDR2: SGHRS, YFSETQ. V dropped 0 bases and J dropped 6; count of bases not matched to a gene: 14. The CDR3 here is CASSLEPTGTSRGEQYF. The CDR3 DNA reads as TGCGCCAGCAGCTTGGAACCTACCGGGACTAGTCGAGGCGAGCAGTACTTC.

The rearrangement joins TRBV12-3 or TRBV12-4 to TRBJ1-3, with D maybe TRBD1 (6 bases). The CDR3 is 13 residues long. Trimming shortened V by 10 bases and J by 0 bases, and 10 bases separated the two germline ends. CDR3 DNA sequence: TGTGCCACCAGGGGTAACTCTGGAAACACCATATATTTT. Translating it yields CATRGNSGNTIYF.

The J gene is TRBJ2-1, the V gene TRBV3-1 (or the pseudogene TRBV3-2); 11 bases line up with TRBD2. CDR3 length equals 17 residues. J was trimmed by 9 bases and V by 4 bases; bases with no gene match: 14. Germline values: CDR1 LGHDT, CDR2 YNNKEL (reference sequence). CDR3 in DNA: TGTGCCAGCAGCCCCCGGGGGGTAGCGGGGGGGATTTTTGAGCAGTTCTTC. This translates into CASSPRGVAGGIFEQFF.

The chain uses TRBV12-3 or TRBV12-4 and TRBJ2-1; perhaps TRBD1 as D (5 bases). The CDR3 contains 12 residues. V was pared by 6 bases and J by 6 bases, with 9 bases between. The CDR3 reads CASSRTSNEQFF. In DNA form, the CDR3 reads TGTGCCAGCAGCAGGACAAGCAATGAGCAGTTCTTC.

This rearrangement joins TRBV30 to TRBJ2-3; no firm D call. The CDR3 extends over 13 amino acids. Trimming left V 2 bases short and J 3 bases short, with 9 bases between. Germline CDR1 reads GTSNPN; CDR2 reads SVGIG (reference sequence). CDR3 DNA sequence: TGTGCCTGGAGTATCGGCTTGACAGATACGCAGTATTTT. As protein: CAWSIGLTDTQYF.

The chain joins TRBV15 to TRBJ2-7; perhaps D is TRBD1 or TRBD2 (5 bases each). The V end was cut by 5 bases, the J end by 5 bases, with 13 bases between. This CDR3 region has 13 residues. Looked up from germline, CDR1 is LNHNV and CDR2 is YYDKDF (reference sequence). The CDR3 loop is CATSPSRDDEQYF. The CDR3 nucleotides read TGTGCCACCAGCCCCAGTAGGGACGACGAGCAGTACTTC.